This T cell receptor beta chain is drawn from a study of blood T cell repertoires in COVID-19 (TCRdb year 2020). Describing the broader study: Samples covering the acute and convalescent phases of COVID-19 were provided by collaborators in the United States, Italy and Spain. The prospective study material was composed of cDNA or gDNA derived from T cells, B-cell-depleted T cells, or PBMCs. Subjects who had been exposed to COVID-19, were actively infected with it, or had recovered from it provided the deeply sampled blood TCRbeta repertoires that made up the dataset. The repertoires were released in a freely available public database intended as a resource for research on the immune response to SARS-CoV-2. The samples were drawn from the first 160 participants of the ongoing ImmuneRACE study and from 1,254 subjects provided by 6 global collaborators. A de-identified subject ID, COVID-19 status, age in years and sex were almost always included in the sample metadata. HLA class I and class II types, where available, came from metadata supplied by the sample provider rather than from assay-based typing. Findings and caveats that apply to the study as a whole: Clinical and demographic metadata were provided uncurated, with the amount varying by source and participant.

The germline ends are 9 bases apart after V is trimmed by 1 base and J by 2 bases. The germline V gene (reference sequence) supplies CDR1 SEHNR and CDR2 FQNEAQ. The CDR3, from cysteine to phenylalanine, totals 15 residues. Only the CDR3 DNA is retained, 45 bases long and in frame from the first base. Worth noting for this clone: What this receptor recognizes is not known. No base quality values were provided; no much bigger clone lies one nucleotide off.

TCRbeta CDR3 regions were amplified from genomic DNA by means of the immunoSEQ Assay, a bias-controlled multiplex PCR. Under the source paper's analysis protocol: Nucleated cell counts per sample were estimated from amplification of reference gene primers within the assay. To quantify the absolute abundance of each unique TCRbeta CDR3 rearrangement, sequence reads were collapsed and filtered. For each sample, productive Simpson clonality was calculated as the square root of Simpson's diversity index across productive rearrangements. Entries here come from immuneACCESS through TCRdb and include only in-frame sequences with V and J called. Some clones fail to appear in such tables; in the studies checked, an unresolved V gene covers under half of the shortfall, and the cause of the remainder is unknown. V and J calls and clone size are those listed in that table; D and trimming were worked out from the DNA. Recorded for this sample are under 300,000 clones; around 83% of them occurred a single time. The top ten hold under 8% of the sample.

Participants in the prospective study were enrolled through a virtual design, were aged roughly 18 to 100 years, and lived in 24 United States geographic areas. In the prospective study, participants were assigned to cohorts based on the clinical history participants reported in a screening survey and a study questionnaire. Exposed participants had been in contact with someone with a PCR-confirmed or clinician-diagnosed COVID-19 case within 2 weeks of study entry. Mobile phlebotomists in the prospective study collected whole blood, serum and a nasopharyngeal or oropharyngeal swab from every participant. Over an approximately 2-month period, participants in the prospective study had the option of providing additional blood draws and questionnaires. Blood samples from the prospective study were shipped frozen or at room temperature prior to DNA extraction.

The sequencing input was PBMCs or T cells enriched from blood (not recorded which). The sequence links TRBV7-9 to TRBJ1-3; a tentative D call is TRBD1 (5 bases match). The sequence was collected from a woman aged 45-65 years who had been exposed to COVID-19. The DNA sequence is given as TGTGCCAGCAGCTTAGTGGGGCTACCTGGAAACACCATATATTTT. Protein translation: CASSLVGLPGNTIYF.